The sequence of this T cell receptor beta chain was determined in a study of OX40 agonist ivuxolimab in advanced cancers. TCRdb's table, derived via immunoSEQ multiplex PCR, lists solely in-frame clones and lacks some. The sample has about 24,000 clones; 88% are singletons. Individuals having autoimmune disease history or systemic immunosuppression were not enrolled. Germline V lookup: CDR1 SGHRS, CDR2 YFSETQ. The CDR3 runs 14 residues. V shed 2 bases, J shed 2 bases, and the junction held 4 bases outside the gene matches. The V and J genes are TRBV5-1 and TRBJ2-7; 7 positions match TRBD1. The source material was CD4+ or CD8+ T cells sorted from blood, sampled in a trial of the OX40 agonist ivuxolimab. The TCR sequence derives from an adult with an advanced solid tumor such as melanoma, head and neck, liver or kidney cancer. The CDR3 sequence is CASSLTGQTYEQYF. DNA of the CDR3: TGCGCCAGCAGCTTAACGGGACAGACCTACGAGCAGTACTTC.